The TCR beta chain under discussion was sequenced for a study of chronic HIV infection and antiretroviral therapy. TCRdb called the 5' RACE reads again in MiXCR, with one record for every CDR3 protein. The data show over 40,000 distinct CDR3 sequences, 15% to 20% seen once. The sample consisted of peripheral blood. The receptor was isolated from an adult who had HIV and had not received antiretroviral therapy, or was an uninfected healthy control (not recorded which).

DNA of the CDR3: TGTGCCAGCAGTAAGGGGGCTACGCGGACTTATAATTCACCCCTCCACTTT. It translates to CASSKGATRTYNSPLHF. The chain is built from TRBV28 and TRBJ1-6; 7 nucleotides align to TRBD1. The CDR3 is made up of 17 amino acids. V trimming: 5 bases; J trimming: 4 bases; junction bases outside the gene matches: 11. CDR1 and CDR2 from the germline V gene are MDHEN and SYDVKM.